These 10 T cell receptor beta chains were sequenced from one sample in a study of blood T cells in healthy people across ages. Combining a sample-barcoded 5' primer with a J-beta primer mix, a second PCR ran for 7 to 11 cycles. TCRdb analysed the 5' RACE reads with MiXCR anew, one entry per CDR3 protein. This sample yields nearly 800,000 distinct CDR3 sequences, of which roughly 56% are seen a single time; around a quarter belongs to the top ten. Sequenced: blood. The receptors were gathered from a middle-aged man in good health.

This clonotype has a single count. The chain combines TRBV12-3 or TRBV12-4 with TRBJ1-4, with 8 bases matching TRBD1. The V gene end was trimmed by 6 bases and the J gene end by 5 bases; junction bases not matched to a gene: 2. This CDR3 region has 13 residues. In DNA, the CDR3 is TGTGCCAGCAGGGGACAGGCGAATGAAAAACTGTTTTTT. This translates into CASRGQANEKLFF.

This chain connects TRBV14 to TRBJ2-7; D gene unclear. With 2 bases removed from V and 3 bases from J, the gap between germline ends came to 17 bases. Germline CDR1 is SGHDN and CDR2 is FVKESK. This CDR3 spans 16 amino acids. CDR3 DNA: TGTGCCAGCAGCCAAAAGAATAAATCTTATTGCTACGAGCAGTACTTC. It is translated as CASSQKNKSYCYEQYF.

The J gene is TRBJ1-6, the V gene TRBV28; no clear D gene. The CDR3 has 14 amino acids. Trimming pared 10 bases from V and 0 bases from J, leaving 10 bases between. Per germline, CDR1 MDHEN and CDR2 SYDVKM. CDR3 in DNA: TGTGCCACCATCGAGAGCTCCTATAATTCACCCCTCCACTTT. Protein product: CATIESSYNSPLHF.

This clonotype turned up a few times. The chain joins TRBV10-3 to TRBJ2-7; 9 nucleotides match TRBD2. Trimming at V came to 5 bases and at J to 4 bases, leaving 6 bases not matched to a gene. The CDR3 is 14 residues long. From germline, CDR1 is ENHRY and CDR2 SYGVKD. CDR3 sequence (DNA): TGTGCCATCAGTCTGGGACTAGCCGGGTACGAGCAGTACTTC. Amino acids: CAISLGLAGYEQYF.

This clonotype was seen once. This rearrangement joins TRBV27 to TRBJ2-3, with D tentatively TRBD2 (7 bases). Germline V gene lookup returns CDR1 MNHEY and CDR2 SMNVEV (reference sequence). The CDR3 consists of 15 residues. Between the trimmed V and J ends, which lost 6 bases and 1 base, there was a span of 14 bases. The CDR3 reads CASRGAGVRTDTQYF. The CDR3 region has the DNA TGTGCCAGCAGGGGGGCGGGAGTCCGCACAGATACGCAGTATTTT.

This clonotype appeared a few times. The chain links TRBV7-2 to TRBJ2-7, with TRBD2 matching over 9 bases. The ends lost 6 bases at V and 4 bases at J; junction bases unmatched: 10. Germline V CDR1 and CDR2: SGHTA, FQGNSA. This CDR3 is built from 15 residues. The chain's CDR3 is CASRYSGSEGYEQYF. The CDR3 DNA reads TGTGCCAGCAGGTATAGCGGGAGCGAGGGATACGAGCAGTACTTC. Drawing the rest from reference TRBV7-2 and TRBJ2-7, the complete variable domain is GAGVSQSPSNKVTEKGKDVELRCDPISGHTALYWYRQSLGQGLEFLIYFQGNSAPDKSGLPSDRFSAERTGGSVSTLTIQRTQQEDSAVYLCASRYSGSEGYEQYFGPGTRLTVT.

In this sample, this clonotype turned up once. J is TRBJ2-2 and V is TRBV28; D tentatively reads TRBD1 or TRBD2 (5 bases each). Germline CDR1 and CDR2: MDHEN and SYDVKM. V lost 6 bases to trimming and J lost 4 bases, with 18 bases between them. The CDR3 runs to 16 residues. CDR3 coding DNA: TGTGCCAGCAGGCTCGAGAGGGGCAGCAGCACCGGGGAGCTGTTTTTT. Translating it yields CASRLERGSSTGELFF.

The CDR3 spells CASMLGGAQYF. CDR3 nucleotide sequence: TGTGCCAGCATGTTAGGAGGGGCCCAGTACTTC. V and J are TRBV2 and TRBJ2-5, with D perhaps TRBD2 (6 bases). Germline V lookup: CDR1 SNHLY, CDR2 FYNNEI. The CDR3 runs 11 residues. The germline V and J ends were trimmed by 7 bases and 9 bases, with 12 bases remaining between them.

This chain uses TRBV9 with TRBJ2-3; 8 bases are a match to TRBD1. V shed 3 bases and J 5 bases; nucleotides not matched to a gene: 2. CDR3 length: 13 residues. CDR1 and CDR2 (germline): SGDLS, YYNGEE. The CDR3: CASSAGQGDTQYF. CDR3 nucleotides: TGTGCCAGCAGCGCTGGACAGGGAGATACGCAGTATTTT.

The V call is TRBV28, the J call TRBJ1-5, with D unresolved. Trimming left V 7 bases short and J 1 base short, with 5 bases between. Per germline, CDR1 MDHEN and CDR2 SYDVKM. The CDR3 spans 12 residues. This CDR3 is CASTSSNQPQHF. CDR3 in DNA: TGTGCCAGCACTTCGAGCAATCAGCCCCAGCATTTT.